This TCR beta chain appears in the sequencing data of a study of blood T cell repertoires in COVID-19. Trimming removed 3 bases at V and 4 bases at J, with 18 bases between. Germline V gene data show CDR1 as ENHRY and CDR2 as SYGVKD. The CDR3 sequence is 16 residues long. Assay: immunoSEQ multiplex PCR; the TCRdb copy retains only in-frame clones and omits some. The sample lists about 68,000 clones, around three quarters occurring once. This sequence was found in a human donor in a cohort sampled during active COVID-19. The chain employs TRBV10-3 and TRBJ2-5; D may be TRBD1 (5 bases). Source material: peripheral blood. CDR3 nucleotide sequence: TGTGCCATCAGTGATGGCGGACAAGCAGGTAGAGAGACCCAGTACTTC. Protein: CAISDGGQAGRETQYF.